Listed below are T cell receptor beta chains from one sample, sequenced in a study of blood T cell repertoires in COVID-19. Only in-frame clones appear in the TCRdb table, and some are missing; sequencing was by immunoSEQ multiplex PCR. Among 150,000 to 200,000 clones listed, nearly 85% were seen once. The sample taken for sequencing was peripheral blood. Receptors originate from a woman aged 25 to 45 with acute or convalescent COVID-19. Both conserved end residues are part of each CDR3. Fields, in order: J gene, D gene, V gene, clone size, CDR3 DNA, CDR3 protein. D genes are given only for firm matches. Not every row has a clone size; where given, it reads once, few, many or a size class.

j_gene: TRBJ1-1
d_gene: TRBD1
v_gene: TRBV30
abundance: once
CDR3nt: TGTGCCTGGAGTTGGGACAGGGGGAACACTGAAGCTTTCTTT
CDR3aa: CAWSWDRGNTEAFF

j_gene: TRBJ2-7
d_gene: NA
v_gene: TRBV9
abundance: NA
CDR3nt: TGTGCCAGCAGCGTAGTACTAGGAGGGGAGCAGTACTTC
CDR3aa: CASSVVLGGEQYF

j_gene: TRBJ1-1
d_gene: NA
v_gene: TRBV10-1
abundance: NA
CDR3nt: TGCGCCAGCTCGGGCCTTGGGGCAAGTGAAGCTTTCTTT
CDR3aa: CASSGLGASEAFF

j_gene: TRBJ1-2
d_gene: TRBD1
v_gene: TRBV4-2
abundance: few
CDR3nt: TGTGCCAGCAGCCAACGGATAACAGGGGATCGGGGTGGCTACACCTTC
CDR3aa: CASSQRITGDRGGYTF

j_gene: TRBJ2-1
d_gene: TRBD2
v_gene: TRBV5-1
abundance: NA
CDR3nt: TGCGCCAGCAGTCAGGGACTAGCGGGGTTCGCCTACAATGAGCAGTTCTTC
CDR3aa: CASSQGLAGFAYNEQFF

j_gene: TRBJ1-5
d_gene: TRBD1
v_gene: TRBV7-2
abundance: NA
CDR3nt: TGTGCCAGCAGCTTGAACAGGGGTGATCAGCCCCAGCATTTT
CDR3aa: CASSLNRGDQPQHF

j_gene: TRBJ1-2
d_gene: TRBD1
v_gene: TRBV28
abundance: NA
CDR3nt: TGTGCCAGCAGTATCCCTCGAGGGGGCGCGAGCTATGGCTACACCTTC
CDR3aa: CASSIPRGGASYGYTF

j_gene: TRBJ1-1
d_gene: NA
v_gene: TRBV4-2
abundance: few
CDR3nt: TGTGCCAGCAGCTTAGCGGACACTGAAGCTTTCTTT
CDR3aa: CASSLADTEAFF

j_gene: TRBJ2-7
d_gene: NA
v_gene: TRBV7-2
abundance: NA
CDR3nt: TGTGCCAGCAGCTTAAGCGAGCTGTTGTGGGAGCAGTACTTC
CDR3aa: CASSLSELLWEQYF

j_gene: TRBJ2-3
d_gene: TRBD2
v_gene: TRBV6-5
abundance: NA
CDR3nt: TGTGCCAGCAGTCGACTAGCGGCACTCACAGATACGCAGTATTTT
CDR3aa: CASSRLAALTDTQYF

j_gene: TRBJ1-2
d_gene: NA
v_gene: TRBV28
abundance: NA
CDR3nt: TGTGCCAGCAGCCCAAACTATGGCTACACCTTC
CDR3aa: CASSPNYGYTF

j_gene: TRBJ1-2
d_gene: NA
v_gene: TRBV7-9
abundance: NA
CDR3nt: TGTGCCAGCAGCCCGACCCCAGTAGCTGTAGGTGGCTACACCTTC
CDR3aa: CASSPTPVAVGGYTF

j_gene: TRBJ2-2
d_gene: NA
v_gene: TRBV5-5
abundance: few
CDR3nt: TGTGCCAGCAGCGCCCTCTCGAGCGACACCGGGGAGCTGTTTTTT
CDR3aa: CASSALSSDTGELFF

j_gene: TRBJ1-1
d_gene: NA
v_gene: TRBV2
abundance: NA
CDR3nt: TGTGCCAGCAGCCCCCCGGGGACTGCAGAAGCTTTCTTT
CDR3aa: CASSPPGTAEAFF

j_gene: TRBJ2-7
d_gene: NA
v_gene: TRBV15
abundance: few
CDR3nt: TGTGCCACCAGGGACGGGACTCCTAGCTCCGAGCAGTACTTC
CDR3aa: CATRDGTPSSEQYF

j_gene: TRBJ2-5
d_gene: NA
v_gene: TRBV18
abundance: NA
CDR3nt: TGTGCCAGCTCACCACCGTCAGAAGAGACCCAGTACTTC
CDR3aa: CASSPPSEETQYF

j_gene: TRBJ2-5
d_gene: TRBD1
v_gene: TRBV30
abundance: once
CDR3nt: TGTGCCTGGAGTGTACTGGGGATGTCTAGTCGAGAGGGGGCCCCGCGGGAGACCCAGTACTTC
CDR3aa: CAWSVLGMSSREGAPRETQYF

j_gene: TRBJ2-1
d_gene: TRBD2
v_gene: TRBV29-1
abundance: NA
CDR3nt: TGCAGCGTTGAAGAGGCAAAGCGGGGGGGATACAATGAGCAGTTCTTC
CDR3aa: CSVEEAKRGGYNEQFF

j_gene: TRBJ2-2
d_gene: NA
v_gene: TRBV4-2
abundance: few
CDR3nt: TGTGCCAGCAGCCAGTCGTACGGGGAGCTGTTTTTT
CDR3aa: CASSQSYGELFF

j_gene: TRBJ1-2
d_gene: TRBD1
v_gene: TRBV29-1
abundance: few
CDR3nt: TGCAGCGTCCTACAGGGGGCGGGGACTGGCTACACCTTC
CDR3aa: CSVLQGAGTGYTF

j_gene: TRBJ2-1
d_gene: TRBD2
v_gene: TRBV11-2
abundance: NA
CDR3nt: TGTGCCAGCAGCCTCGGGACTAGCGGAATAAATGAGCAGTTCTTC
CDR3aa: CASSLGTSGINEQFF

j_gene: TRBJ1-2
d_gene: NA
v_gene: TRBV7-9
abundance: once
CDR3nt: TGTGCCAGCAGCATCCCGAGAGGAGGCCACTATGGCTACACCTTC
CDR3aa: CASSIPRGGHYGYTF

j_gene: TRBJ2-3
d_gene: NA
v_gene: TRBV20-1
abundance: NA
CDR3nt: TGCAGTGCTACCCATCAGGATACGCAGTATTTT
CDR3aa: CSATHQDTQYF

j_gene: TRBJ2-1
d_gene: TRBD2
v_gene: TRBV5-1
abundance: NA
CDR3nt: TGCGCCAGCAGCAGGACTAGCGGGAGCTCCTACAATGAGCAGTTCTTC
CDR3aa: CASSRTSGSSYNEQFF